Following are 7 T cell receptor beta chains from one sample sequenced in a study of blood T cell repertoires in COVID-19. The data were produced by immunoSEQ multiplex PCR, yet TCRdb's version contains in-frame clones alone and is incomplete. The sample contains approximately 210,000 clones, about 90% of which appear only once. The sample consisted of peripheral blood. The receptors were gathered from a young man with active or convalescent COVID-19.

This chain uses TRBV27 with TRBJ2-1, with TRBD2 matching over 8 bases. The junction had 4 bases not matched to a gene; V was cut back by 5 bases and J by 10 bases. The germline CDR1 and CDR2 sequences are MNHEY and SMNVEV (reference sequence). The CDR3 spans 12 residues. The CDR3, as DNA: TGTGCCAGCAGTGCGGGACTAGGAGAGCAGTTCTTC. It translates to CASSAGLGEQFF.

The chain recombines TRBV2 with TRBJ1-2; weak D call: TRBD1 (6 bases). Germline V gene sequence: CDR1 SNHLY, CDR2 FYNNEI. There are 14 residues in the CDR3. Trimming removed 6 bases from V and 4 bases from J, with 15 bases in between. This chain's CDR3 is CASRREGGGYGYTF. In DNA form, the CDR3 reads TGTGCCAGCAGACGGGAGGGGGGCGGCTATGGCTACACCTTC.

The chain has TRBV11-2 and TRBJ2-5; D is ambiguous. The DNA end favors TRBJ2-7, so the J call may be wrong. Germline V gives CDR1 SGHAT, CDR2 FQNNGV. The CDR3 loop spans 14 amino acids. The CDR3 coding sequence is TGTGCCAGCAGCTTAGTTGACCTAGACTACGAGCAGTACTTC. This encodes CASSLVDLDYEQYF.

The sample holds one count of this clone. The rearrangement uses TRBV28 and TRBJ2-7; 9 nucleotides align to TRBD1. The junction had 12 bases not matched to a gene; V was cut back by 3 bases and J by 6 bases. The length of the CDR3 is 16 residues. Germline V gene sequence: CDR1 MDHEN, CDR2 SYDVKM. CDR3 region: CASSLRVGTGPLEQYF. CDR3 coding DNA: TGTGCCAGCAGTTTGAGGGTCGGGACAGGGCCCCTCGAGCAGTACTTC.

This clone has just one count. V is TRBV6-5 and J is TRBJ2-1; 8 bases match TRBD2. V was clipped by 1 base and J by 6 bases; unmatched bases: 8. Germline V gene sequence: CDR1 MNHEY, CDR2 SVGAGI. CDR3 length: 16 amino acids. The CDR3 bases are TGTGCCAGCAGTTACTTTTTCCTAGCGGGTAGCAATGAGCAGTTCTTC. This codes for CASSYFFLAGSNEQFF.

The J gene is TRBJ1-1, the V gene TRBV5-1; 12 positions match TRBD1. This CDR3 comprises 17 residues. Germline trimming cut 4 bases from V and 3 bases from J; bases unmatched to any gene: 10. Germline CDR1 and CDR2: SGHRS and YFSETQ. The chain's CDR3 is CASSPVGQGAKDTEAFF. CDR3 DNA: TGCGCCAGCAGCCCGGTGGGACAGGGGGCGAAGGACACTGAAGCTTTCTTT.

The chain has TRBV7-6 and TRBJ2-2; 9 positions agree with TRBD2. CDR1 is SGHVS and CDR2 is FNYEAQ in the germline V gene. The CDR3 covers 21 residues. J was trimmed by 1 base and V by 4 bases; bases with no gene match: 19. The CDR3 is CASSSPEYMETSGLNTGELFF. The CDR3 DNA is TGTGCCAGCAGCTCCCCGGAATATATGGAAACTAGCGGGCTGAACACCGGGGAGCTGTTTTTT.